Shown below are 10 T cell receptor beta chains from a single sample sequenced in a study of HIV-infected patients and healthy controls. The repertoire came from unfractionated whole blood and reflected all unsorted peripheral T cells. Reverse transcription used approximately 500 ng RNA and constant-region primers for alpha and beta. Separate chain-specific third strand synthesis with multiplexing indices produced the alpha and beta libraries. TCRdb reprocessed the 5' RACE reads with MiXCR, giving one entry per CDR3 protein. The data contain around 7,400 distinct CDR3 sequences, roughly 10% of them seen just once; the ten biggest clones take up 15% to 20%. Sequences were derived from blood, sampled before antiretroviral therapy. These TCRs come from an adult with HIV infection.

This clonotype was recorded at least ten times. The chain employs TRBV7-3 and TRBJ2-1; 10 bases agree with TRBD2. The CDR3 extends over 15 amino acids. Per the germline V gene, CDR1 is SGHTA and CDR2 is FQGTGA. V dropped 0 bases and J dropped 10; count of bases not matched to a gene: 6. The CDR3 here is CASSLTSSGGGEQFF. The CDR3 DNA follows: TGTGCCAGCAGCTTAACGTCTAGCGGGGGCGGAGAGCAGTTCTTC.

The chain has TRBV7-8 and TRBJ2-7; D may correspond to TRBD1 or TRBD2 (6 bases each). Per the germline V gene, CDR1 is SGHVS and CDR2 is FQNEAQ. This CDR3 is 13 amino acids long. The germline V and J ends were trimmed by 5 bases and 2 bases, with 10 bases remaining between them. CDR3 protein: CASSRRGAYEQYF. CDR3 DNA: TGTGCCAGCAGCCGGAGGGGGGCCTACGAGCAGTACTTC.

This clonotype was counted ten times or more. This chain joins TRBV9 and TRBJ1-3; the D gene is possibly TRBD1 (6 bases). Germline lookup yields CDR1 SGDLS and CDR2 YYNGEE. Trimming left V 3 bases short and J 0 bases short, with 16 bases between. The CDR3 is 17 residues long. Written as DNA, the CDR3 is TGTGCCAGCAGCGCCTCCGGGGGACAAACCTCTGGAAACACCATATATTTT. It translates to CASSASGGQTSGNTIYF. Supplemented by reference TRBV9 and TRBJ1-3, the full variable domain reads DSGVTQTPKHLITATGQRVTLRCSPRSGDLSVYWYQQSLDQGLQFLIQYYNGEERAKGNILERFSAQQFPDLHSELNLSSLELGDSALYFCASSASGGQTSGNTIYFGEGSWLTVV.

Notes on this clonotype: This may arise from a read error, as a much more abundant clone is one base away. CDR3 loop: CASSYERDTPRAFF. CDR3 coding DNA: TGTGCCAGCAGTTACGAGAGGGACACGCCAAGGGCTTTCTTT. The chain is built from TRBV6-5 and TRBJ1-1, with D perhaps TRBD1 (6 bases). CDR1 and CDR2 from the germline V gene are MNHEY and SVGAGI. Trimming took 2 bases from V and 11 from J, leaving 18 bases between them. There are 14 residues in the CDR3.

This clonotype was observed at least ten times. This chain joins TRBV27 and TRBJ2-1, with D perhaps TRBD2 (5 bases). The germline CDR1 and CDR2 sequences are MNHEY and SMNVEV (reference sequence). V shed 4 bases and J shed 5 bases, with 15 bases lying between them. CDR3 size: 15 residues. The chain's CDR3 is CASSSPSPRDNEQFF. The CDR3, as DNA: TGTGCCAGCAGTTCCCCCTCCCCGAGGGACAATGAGCAGTTCTTC.

There are many counts of this clonotype. The V call is TRBV7-6, the J call TRBJ2-1, with 13 positions matching TRBD2. J was trimmed by 8 bases and V by 3 bases; bases with no gene match: 7. Looked up from germline, CDR1 is SGHVS and CDR2 is FNYEAQ. The CDR3 spans 16 residues. DNA of the CDR3: TGTGCCAGCAGCTTTACTAGCGGGGGGGAAAAGGATGAGCAGTTCTTC. Translation: CASSFTSGGEKDEQFF.

This clonotype has just a few counts. The V and J genes are TRBV6-5 and TRBJ1-4; 9 bases align to TRBD1. Unmatched junction bases numbered 11, after V lost 7 bases and J lost 8 bases. The germline V gene has CDR1 MNHEY and CDR2 SVGAGI. The CDR3 runs 15 residues. CDR3 sequence (DNA): TGTGCCAGCAAAAAAAGACAGGGGGGCGACGAAAAACTGTTTTTT. This codes for CASKKRQGGDEKLFF.

This clonotype was picked up many times. The chain joins TRBV6-6 to TRBJ2-1; D remains unclear. V dropped 6 bases and J dropped 1 base, with 7 bases sitting between them. Germline V gives CDR1 MNHNY, CDR2 SVGAGI (reference sequence). CDR3 length: 13 amino acids. The CDR3, as DNA: TGTGCCAGCAGCTGGGGTTCCTACAATGAGCAGTTCTTC. This sequence encodes CASSWGSYNEQFF.

This clonotype is medium-sized in the sample. The CDR3 nucleotides are TGTGCCAGCAGTCCGGACCGTCACACCGGGGAGCTGTTTTTT. Amino acids: CASSPDRHTGELFF. The chain is built from TRBV7-9 and TRBJ2-2; D uncertain. The V end lost 6 bases, the J end lost 3 bases, and 11 bases lay between the germline ends. Germline V gene sequence: CDR1 SEHNR, CDR2 FQNEAQ (reference sequence). The CDR3 totals 14 residues.

This clonotype was observed at least ten times. The gene calls are TRBV10-3 and TRBJ2-3; D possibly matches TRBD1 or TRBD2 (6 bases each). Germline V lookup: CDR1 ENHRY, CDR2 SYGVKD. Trimming removed 6 bases from V and 3 bases from J, with 16 bases in between. This CDR3 is 15 amino acids long. CDR3 sequence reads: CAIRRDYQGTDTQYF. CDR3 in DNA: TGTGCCATCAGGCGGGATTACCAGGGGACAGATACGCAGTATTTT.